The 14 T cell receptor beta chains listed next were all sequenced from one sample in a study of cytomegalovirus exposure and HLA in healthy donors. Use of 60 Vbeta and 13 Jbeta primers characterized the PCR. Some clones are missing from TCRdb's copy, which holds only in-frame ones; the method was immunoSEQ multiplex PCR. The sample includes around 150,000 clones, 75% to 80% of them seen just once. What was sequenced was PBMCs. Source of these receptors: a woman aged 50 to 60 in good health and CMV-seropositive.

The chain recombines TRBV12-5 with TRBJ1-1; D is uncertain. V lost 6 bases and J 0 bases, leaving 5 bases between the germline ends. Germline V lookup: CDR1 LGHNT, CDR2 FRNRAP. The CDR3 sequence is 12 residues long. The CDR3 loop is CASGSLNTEAFF. CDR3 DNA sequence: TGTGCTAGTGGGAGTTTGAACACTGAAGCTTTCTTT.

The V call is TRBV15, the J call TRBJ1-4; possible D gene TRBD1, 5 bases. Per the germline V gene, CDR1 is LNHNV and CDR2 is YYDKDF (reference sequence). Between the trimmed V and J ends, which lost 2 bases and 13 bases, there was a span of 14 bases. The CDR3 spans 13 residues. The CDR3: CATSRHPVRGLFF. Here the CDR3 DNA reads TGTGCCACCAGCAGACACCCCGTTAGGGGACTGTTTTTT.

The rearrangement links TRBV4-1 to TRBJ1-5, with a tentative D call TRBD1 (6 bases). V lost 1 base and J 0 bases, leaving 16 bases between the germline ends. This CDR3 comprises 18 residues. Per the germline V gene, CDR1 is MGHRA and CDR2 is YSYEKL. The CDR3 is CASSQGRTEKYSNQPQHF. The CDR3 nucleotides read TGCGCCAGCAGCCAAGGCCGGACAGAGAAGTATAGCAATCAGCCCCAGCATTTT.

The chain has TRBV7-3 and TRBJ1-2, with D maybe TRBD1 (6 bases). CDR1 and CDR2 from the germline V gene are SGHTA and FQGTGA. The CDR3 runs to 14 residues. V was shortened by 4 bases and J by 7 bases, with 16 bases between the two germline ends. CDR3 in amino acids: CASSSTQGRGGYTF. The CDR3 coding sequence is TGTGCCAGCAGCTCGACGCAGGGGAGAGGTGGCTACACCTTC.

The chain has TRBV7-6 and TRBJ2-5, with D possibly TRBD2 on 5 matching bases. Germline V gives CDR1 SGHVS, CDR2 FNYEAQ. The CDR3 is 16 amino acids. The germline V and J ends were trimmed by 5 bases and 2 bases, with 18 bases remaining between them. The chain's CDR3 is CASSPSRWRTQETQYF. DNA for the CDR3: TGTGCCAGCAGCCCCTCAAGGTGGAGGACTCAAGAGACCCAGTACTTC.

This clone has a handful of counts. The V call is TRBV4-3, the J call TRBJ1-1; D unclear. The CDR3 runs 15 residues. Germline V gene lookup returns CDR1 LGHNA and CDR2 YSLEER. V lost 1 base and J 0 bases, leaving 9 bases between the germline ends. CDR3 region: CASSQGTGLNTEAFF. In DNA, the CDR3 is TGCGCCAGCAGCCAAGGGACGGGATTGAACACTGAAGCTTTCTTT.

V usage is TRBV6-5 and J usage is TRBJ2-1, with D perhaps TRBD2 (5 bases). V lost 6 bases and J lost 7, with 16 bases in between. The CDR3 sequence is 14 residues long. Germline values: CDR1 MNHEY, CDR2 SVGAGI. CDR3 nucleotide sequence: TGTGCCAGCAGCCGTTCAGCGGCCTTGAATGAGCAGTTCTTC. This translates into CASSRSAALNEQFF.

This clone has more than one count but fewer than ten. V gene TRBV19 combines with J gene TRBJ2-1; no reliable D call. Germline V gives CDR1 LNHDA, CDR2 SQIVND (reference sequence). V lost 5 bases, J lost 4 bases, and 12 bases lay in between. The CDR3 has 14 amino acids. CDR3 sequence reads: CASSRETEYNEQFF. The DNA of the CDR3 is TGTGCCAGTAGTCGAGAAACAGAGTACAATGAGCAGTTCTTC. Variable domain in full (rest from reference TRBV19 and TRBJ2-1): DGGITQSPKYLFRKEGQNVTLSCEQNLNHDAMYWYRQDPGQGLRLIYYSQIVNDFQKGDIAEGYSVSREKKESFPLTVTSAQKNPTAFYLCASSRETEYNEQFFGPGTRLTVL.

The chain links TRBV20-1 to TRBJ2-7, with unresolved D. Trimming pared 3 bases from V and 5 bases from J, leaving 8 bases between. CDR1 and CDR2 from the germline V gene are DFQATT and SNEGSKA (reference sequence). This CDR3 is 11 amino acids long. The CDR3 nucleotides are TGCAGTGCTAGTAGTGGGCACGAGCAGTACTTC. Encoded protein: CSASSGHEQYF.

This CDR3 reads CASSDTSVRRVGQYF. CDR3 nucleotide sequence: TGTGCCAGCAGCGATACTAGCGTCCGAAGGGTCGGGCAGTATTTT. This chain uses TRBV7-2 with TRBJ2-3, with 7 positions matching TRBD2. The CDR3 is made up of 15 amino acids. The V and J ends lost 5 bases and 11 bases, in that order; junction bases with no gene match: 16. Germline-derived CDR1 and CDR2 are SGHTA and FQGNSA.

This rearrangement joins TRBV9 to TRBJ2-7; D is possibly TRBD2 (6 bases). The CDR3 totals 15 residues. Germline V lookup: CDR1 SGDLS, CDR2 YYNGEE. With 4 bases removed from V and 7 bases from J, the gap between germline ends came to 21 bases. The CDR3 loop is CASSPIQGGPLEQYF. Written as DNA, the CDR3 is TGTGCCAGCAGCCCGATCCAGGGAGGCCCCCTGGAGCAGTACTTC. Full variable domain (remainder filled in from reference TRBV9 and TRBJ2-7): DSGVTQTPKHLITATGQRVTLRCSPRSGDLSVYWYQQSLDQGLQFLIQYYNGEERAKGNILERFSAQQFPDLHSELNLSSLELGDSALYFCASSPIQGGPLEQYFGPGTRLTVT.

The V gene is TRBV4-1, the J gene TRBJ2-7; 10 bases match TRBD1. Germline V gives CDR1 MGHRA, CDR2 YSYEKL. The CDR3 runs 16 residues. V dropped 4 bases and J dropped 4; count of bases not matched to a gene: 10. Here the CDR3 reads CASSPSPGQGLYEQYF. CDR3 nucleotide sequence: TGCGCCAGCAGCCCCTCCCCGGGACAGGGGTTGTACGAGCAGTACTTC.

The rearrangement uses TRBV6-5 and TRBJ1-1; TRBD1 might be the D (6 bases). The germline V and J ends were trimmed by 1 base and 4 bases, with 16 bases remaining between them. The germline gives CDR1 MNHEY, CDR2 SVGAGI. The CDR3 consists of 16 residues. The CDR3 region is CASSYYPGARGTEAFF. The CDR3 coding sequence is TGTGCCAGCAGTTACTACCCAGGGGCGCGCGGCACTGAAGCTTTCTTT.

The CDR3 is CAWSDEAGGLIHEQYF. The CDR3 DNA is TGTGCCTGGAGTGACGAGGCGGGGGGCCTAATCCACGAGCAGTACTTC. The chain joins TRBV30 to TRBJ2-7; 8 nucleotides align to TRBD2. The length of the CDR3 is 16 residues. Germline V gene data show CDR1 as GTSNPN and CDR2 as SVGIG (reference sequence). V lost 1 base, J lost 5 bases, and 13 bases stayed unmatched.